This TCR beta chain was captured by sequencing in a study of CD8 T cells in Susac syndrome. From blood CD8+ and CD4+ T cells, TCR beta sequences were generated. Isolation of CD8+ and CD4+ T cells was performed negatively, whereas enrichment of TEMRA cells was done by FACS. After extraction with the RNeasy kit, roughly 0.45 to 1 ug of the RNA was reverse transcribed using random hexamers. Amplification of TCR beta CDR3 used immunoSEQ multiplex PCR across 54 Vbeta and 13 Jbeta. TCRdb redid the calling of the immunoSEQ multiplex PCR reads with MiXCR, one entry per CDR3 protein. This sample has about 300,000 distinct CDR3 sequences, with around nine tenths found just once. V lost 5 bases to trimming and J lost 3 bases, with 11 bases between them. CDR1 LGHNA and CDR2 YNFKEQ come from the germline V gene. CDR3 length: 14 amino acids. On this clonotype itself: Its target is unknown.

Study outcomes and limitations: Individuals included in the TCR sequencing and HLA analysis were acknowledged by the study to be relatively few in number.

The source of this sequence is a human donor with multiple sclerosis. Material: CD8+ T cells from PBMCs. The rearrangement joins TRBV4-2 to TRBJ1-5; possibly TRBD1 for D (5 bases). The CDR3 DNA follows: TGTGCCAGCAGCAGTCCGGGACTCAATCAGCCCCAGCATTTT. It translates to CASSSPGLNQPQHF.